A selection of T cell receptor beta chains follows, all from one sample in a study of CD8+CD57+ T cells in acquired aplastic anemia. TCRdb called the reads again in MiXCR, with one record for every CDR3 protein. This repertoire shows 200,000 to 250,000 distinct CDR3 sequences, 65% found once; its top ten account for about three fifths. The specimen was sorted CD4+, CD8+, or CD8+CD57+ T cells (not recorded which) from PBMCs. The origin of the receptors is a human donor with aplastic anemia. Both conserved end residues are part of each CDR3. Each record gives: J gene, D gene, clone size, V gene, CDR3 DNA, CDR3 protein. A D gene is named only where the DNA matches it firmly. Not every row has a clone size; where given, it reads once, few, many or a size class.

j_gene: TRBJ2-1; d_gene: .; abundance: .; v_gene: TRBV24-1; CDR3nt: TGTGCCACCAAGGGGGGGTACAATGAGCAGTTCTTC; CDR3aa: CATKGGYNEQFF
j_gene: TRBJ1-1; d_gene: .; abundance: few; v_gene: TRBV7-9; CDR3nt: TGTGCCAGCAGCTTAGCGCTTAGGGTAAGGGACACTGAAGCTTTCTTT; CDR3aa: CASSLALRVRDTEAFF
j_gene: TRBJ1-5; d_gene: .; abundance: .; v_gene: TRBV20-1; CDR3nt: TGCAGTGCCGCCCTAAGACTCAGCAATCAGCCCCAGCATTTT; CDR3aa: CSAALRLSNQPQHF
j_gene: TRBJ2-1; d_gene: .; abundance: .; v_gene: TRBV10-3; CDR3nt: TGTGCCATCAGTGAGTCTGCAGGAGCCTACCTCAGCTCCTACAATGAGCAGTTCTTC; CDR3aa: CAISESAGAYLSSYNEQFF
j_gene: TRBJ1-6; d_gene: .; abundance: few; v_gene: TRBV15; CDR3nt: TGTGCCACCAGCAGGAGTGAGGGAACCTACAATTCACCCCTCCACTTT; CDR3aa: CATSRSEGTYNSPLHF
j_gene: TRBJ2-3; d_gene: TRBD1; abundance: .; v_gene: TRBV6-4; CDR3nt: TGTGCCAGCAGTGCGGGACAGGGGGAGACAGATACGCAGTATTTT; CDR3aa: CASSAGQGETDTQYF
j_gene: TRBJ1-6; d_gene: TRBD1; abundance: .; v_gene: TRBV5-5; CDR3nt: TGTGCCAGCAGCTTGGAGGGGGCGCGGGGATCACCCCTCCACTTT; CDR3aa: CASSLEGARGSPLHF
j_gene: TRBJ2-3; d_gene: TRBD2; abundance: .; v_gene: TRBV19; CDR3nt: TGTGCCAGTAGCACCCTCACTAGCGGGGGGGCAGATACGCAGTATTTT; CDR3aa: CASSTLTSGGADTQYF
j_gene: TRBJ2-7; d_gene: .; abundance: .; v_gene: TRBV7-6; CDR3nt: TGTGCCAGCAGCAAACAGCACCAGCTCCTGTACGAGCAGTACTTC; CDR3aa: CASSKQHQLLYEQYF
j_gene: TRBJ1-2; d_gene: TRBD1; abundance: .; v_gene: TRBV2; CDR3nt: TGTGCCAGCAGTGAAGCGTCTAGGACAGGGGATGGCTACACCTTC; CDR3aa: CASSEASRTGDGYTF
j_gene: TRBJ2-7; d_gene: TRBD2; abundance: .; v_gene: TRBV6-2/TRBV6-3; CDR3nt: TGTGCCAGCAGTTACTCGATCAGCGGGGGGGCTCGCTACGAGCAGTACTTC; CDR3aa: CASSYSISGGARYEQYF
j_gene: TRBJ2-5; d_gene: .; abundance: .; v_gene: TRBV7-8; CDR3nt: TGTGCCAGCAGCGTAGGAACGGGGCAACAAGAGACCCAGTACTTC; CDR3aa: CASSVGTGQQETQYF
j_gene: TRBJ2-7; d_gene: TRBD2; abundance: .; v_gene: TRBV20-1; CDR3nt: TGCAGTGCTAGAGATATAGCGGGACATGCCTCCTACGAGCAGTACTTC; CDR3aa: CSARDIAGHASYEQYF
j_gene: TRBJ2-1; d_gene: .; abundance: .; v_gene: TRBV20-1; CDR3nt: TGCAGTGTCCTCCACGGCAGTTCCTACAATGAGCAGTTCTTC; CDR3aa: CSVLHGSSYNEQFF
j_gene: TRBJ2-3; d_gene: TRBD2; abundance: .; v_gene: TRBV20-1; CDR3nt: TGCAGTGCGTTGATACCGGGACTAGCGGCACTCTTCACGGATACGCAGTATTTT; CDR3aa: CSALIPGLAALFTDTQYF
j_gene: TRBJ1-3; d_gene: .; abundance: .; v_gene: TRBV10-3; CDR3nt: TGTGCCAGCACGCTGGACCCTGGAAACACCATATATTTT; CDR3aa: CASTLDPGNTIYF
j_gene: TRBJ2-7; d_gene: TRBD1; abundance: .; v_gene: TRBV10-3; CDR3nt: TGTGCCTCGGGACAGGGTCCCTACGAGCAGTACTTC; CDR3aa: CASGQGPYEQYF
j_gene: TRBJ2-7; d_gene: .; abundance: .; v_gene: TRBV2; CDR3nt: TGTGCCAGCAGGGTTTCGAGAAACTCCTACGAGCAGTACTTC; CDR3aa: CASRVSRNSYEQYF
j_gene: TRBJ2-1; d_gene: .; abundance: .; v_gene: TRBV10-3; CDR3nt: TGTGCCATCAGTGAGTCGGGGGAGGATCATGAGCAGTTCTTC; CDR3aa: CAISESGEDHEQFF
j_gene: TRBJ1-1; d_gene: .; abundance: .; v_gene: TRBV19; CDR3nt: TGTGCCAGTAGTATAGACAGGGAAACTGAAGCTTTCTTT; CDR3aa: CASSIDRETEAFF
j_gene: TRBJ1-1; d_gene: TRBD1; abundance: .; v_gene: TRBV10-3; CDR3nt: TGTGCCATCAACCGGGGACAGGGGGATAATGAAGCTTTCTTT; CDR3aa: CAINRGQGDNEAFF
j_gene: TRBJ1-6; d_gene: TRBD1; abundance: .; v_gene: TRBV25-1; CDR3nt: TGTGCCAGCACCACCGGGACAGGATACTCACCCCTCCACTTT; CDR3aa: CASTTGTGYSPLHF
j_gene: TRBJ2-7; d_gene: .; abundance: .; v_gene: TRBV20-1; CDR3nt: TGCAGTGCTTCCCCGGGGAGTAATACCTACGAGCAGTACTTC; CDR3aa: CSASPGSNTYEQYF
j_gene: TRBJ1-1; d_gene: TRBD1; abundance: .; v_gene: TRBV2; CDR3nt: TGTGCCAGCAGTTCCTTCCGGGACAGACTTGAAGCTTTCTTT; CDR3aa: CASSSFRDRLEAFF
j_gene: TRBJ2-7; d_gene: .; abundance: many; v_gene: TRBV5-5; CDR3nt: TGTGCCAGCAGCTCCCGCGCAGGGGGGTACGAGCAGTACTTC; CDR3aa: CASSSRAGGYEQYF
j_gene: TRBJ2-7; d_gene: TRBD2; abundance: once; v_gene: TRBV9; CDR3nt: TGTGCCAGTTCTCCTAGCGGGCGATACTACGAGCAGTACTTC; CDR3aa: CASSPSGRYYEQYF
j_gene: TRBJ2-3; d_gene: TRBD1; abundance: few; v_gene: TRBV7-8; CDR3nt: TGTGCCAGCAACTCCGGGACAGGGGTTTTTGGCACAGATACGCAGTATTTT; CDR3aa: CASNSGTGVFGTDTQYF
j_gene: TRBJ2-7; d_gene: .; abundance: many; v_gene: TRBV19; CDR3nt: TGTGCCAGTAGTATGATAGGGAGCGGCGAGCAGTACTTC; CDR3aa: CASSMIGSGEQYF
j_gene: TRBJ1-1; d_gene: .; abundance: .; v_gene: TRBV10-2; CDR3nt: TGCGCCAGCACTTTTACAGGATCCACTGAAGCTTTCTTT; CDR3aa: CASTFTGSTEAFF
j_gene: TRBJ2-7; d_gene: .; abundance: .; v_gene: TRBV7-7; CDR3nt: TGTGCTAGCAGCTTAGAAGAGGGGCAACGCCAGTACTTC; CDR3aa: CASSLEEGQRQYF
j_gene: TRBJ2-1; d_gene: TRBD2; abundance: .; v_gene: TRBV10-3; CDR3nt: TGTGCCATCAGTTATAGCGGGGTTCCCTACAATGAGCAGTTCTTC; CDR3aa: CAISYSGVPYNEQFF
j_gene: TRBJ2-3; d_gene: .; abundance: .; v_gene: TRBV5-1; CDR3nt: TGCGCCAGCAGCCGAGAGACGGGATCCCGCAGGGATACGCAGTATTTT; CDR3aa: CASSRETGSRRDTQYF
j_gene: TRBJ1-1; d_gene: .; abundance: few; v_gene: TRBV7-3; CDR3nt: TGTGCCAGCAGGGGGGGTGGCTCCACTGAAGCTTTCTTT; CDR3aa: CASRGGGSTEAFF
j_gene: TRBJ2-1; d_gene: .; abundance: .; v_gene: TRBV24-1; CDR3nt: TGTGCCACCAGTGACCCACTAGCAAATGAGCAGTTCTTC; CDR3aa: CATSDPLANEQFF
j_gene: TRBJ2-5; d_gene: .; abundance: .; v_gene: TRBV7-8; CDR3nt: TGTGCCAGCAGCTTAGAGGCACGTTTGCCAAGAGAGACCCAGTACTTC; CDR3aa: CASSLEARLPRETQYF
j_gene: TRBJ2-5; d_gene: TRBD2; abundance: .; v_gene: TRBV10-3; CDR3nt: TGTGCCATCAGTGAGCCGGGACTAGCGGGAGGAGAGACCCAGTACTTC; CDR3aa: CAISEPGLAGGETQYF
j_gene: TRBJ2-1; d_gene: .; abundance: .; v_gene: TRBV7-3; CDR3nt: TGTGCCAGCAGCCCCCACGACCGGCTTAATGAGCAGTTCTTC; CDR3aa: CASSPHDRLNEQFF
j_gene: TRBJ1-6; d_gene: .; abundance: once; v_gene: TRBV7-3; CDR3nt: TGTGCCAGCAGCCTGAGCTCCTATAATTCACCCCTCCACTTT; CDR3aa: CASSLSSYNSPLHF
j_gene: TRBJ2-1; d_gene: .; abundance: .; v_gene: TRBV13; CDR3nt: TGTGCCAGCAGCGACCTTTACAATGAGCAGTTCTTC; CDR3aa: CASSDLYNEQFF
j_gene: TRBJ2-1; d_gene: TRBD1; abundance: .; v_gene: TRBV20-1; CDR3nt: TGCAGTGCGTTCGGGACAGGGGGACGGAATGAGCAGTTCTTC; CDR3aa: CSAFGTGGRNEQFF
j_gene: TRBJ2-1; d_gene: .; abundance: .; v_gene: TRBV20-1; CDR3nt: TGCAGTGCTAGAGATCTGGCGAGGGGTTACAATGAGCAGTTCTTC; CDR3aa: CSARDLARGYNEQFF